The present entry profiles one TCR beta chain with its context. Its antigen is as yet unknown. The sample comes from a study of long-term antiretroviral therapy in people with HIV. General study results and limits: Pre-ART clonal expansion yielded clones that dominated the repertoire at all time points.

V lost 8 bases, J lost 11 bases, and 18 bases lay in between. Germline V lookup: CDR1 MNHNS, CDR2 SASEGT. The CDR3 is made up of 13 amino acids. Survey level was the resolution at which the v3.0 immunoSEQ assay ran. Sequencing used immunoSEQ multiplex PCR; TCRdb keeps in-frame clones, though not all of them. The sample lists over 20,000 clones; about 83% were seen once. Sequences were derived from unsorted PBMCs, sampled 3 years after starting antiretroviral therapy. The sequence was collected from a man aged 18 to 29 with HIV. V is TRBV6-1 and J is TRBJ1-4; D perhaps matches TRBD1 (6 bases). The CDR3: CASVLQERGKLFF. The CDR3 DNA follows: TGTGCCAGCGTCCTTCAGGAGAGGGGGAAACTGTTTTTT.